This T cell receptor beta chain emerged from a study of CD8+CD57+ T cells in acquired aplastic anemia. Across the study: On average, sorted CD4+ and CD8+ cells gave 2.5 to 4 ug of DNA. Notes on the study in general: Researchers report that around 31 CD8+ CDR3 sequences appeared in both patients and controls.

Genomic DNA was employed as the template in profiling TCR beta VDJ and CDR3. TCRdb independently ran MiXCR on the reads; one entry per CDR3 protein. The data show 65,000 to 85,000 distinct CDR3 sequences, approximately 50% seen once. As concerns this clonotype: The antigen is not known.

The CDR3 length is 13 residues. Germline assignment: CDR1 MNHNS and CDR2 SASEGT. Trimming left V 6 bases short and J 3 bases short, with 11 bases between. The sample consisted of sorted CD4+, CD8+, or CD8+CD57+ T cells (not recorded which) from PBMCs. J is TRBJ1-2 and V is TRBV6-1, with TRBD1 as a possible D gene (5 bases). This receptor was obtained from a human donor in good health, serving as a control. CDR3 DNA sequence: TGTGCCAGCAGCCTGGGACTAGACTATGGCTACACCTTC. Residues: CASSLGLDYGYTF.